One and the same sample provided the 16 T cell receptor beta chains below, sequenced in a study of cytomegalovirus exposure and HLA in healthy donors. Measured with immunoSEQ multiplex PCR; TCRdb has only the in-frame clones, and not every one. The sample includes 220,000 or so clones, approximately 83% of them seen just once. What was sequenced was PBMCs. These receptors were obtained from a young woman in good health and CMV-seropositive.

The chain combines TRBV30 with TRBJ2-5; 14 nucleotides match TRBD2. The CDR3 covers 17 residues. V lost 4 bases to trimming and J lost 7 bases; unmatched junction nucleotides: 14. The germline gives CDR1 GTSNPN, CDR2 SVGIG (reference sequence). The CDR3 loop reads CAWTPGTSGSASGTQYF. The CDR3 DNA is TGTGCCTGGACCCCCGGGACTAGCGGGAGCGCGTCTGGGACCCAGTACTTC.

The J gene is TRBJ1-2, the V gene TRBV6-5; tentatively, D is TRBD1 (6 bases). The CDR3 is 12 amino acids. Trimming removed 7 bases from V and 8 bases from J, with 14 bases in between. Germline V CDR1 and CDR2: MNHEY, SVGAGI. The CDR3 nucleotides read TGTGCCAGCAATCCGGGGGGCGGCGGCTACACCTTC. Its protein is CASNPGGGGYTF.

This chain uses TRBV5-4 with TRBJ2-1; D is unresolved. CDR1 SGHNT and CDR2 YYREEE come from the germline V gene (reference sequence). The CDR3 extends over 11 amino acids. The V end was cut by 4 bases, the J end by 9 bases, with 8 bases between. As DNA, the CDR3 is TGTGCCAGCAGCACAGATGGTGAGCAGTTCTTC. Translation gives CASSTDGEQFF.

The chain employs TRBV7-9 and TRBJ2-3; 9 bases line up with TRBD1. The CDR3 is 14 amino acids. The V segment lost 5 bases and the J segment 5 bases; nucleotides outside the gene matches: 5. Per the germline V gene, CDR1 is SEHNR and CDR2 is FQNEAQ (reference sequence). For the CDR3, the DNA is TGTGCCAGCAGCCTGGACAGGGGTGTAGATACGCAGTATTTT. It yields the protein CASSLDRGVDTQYF.

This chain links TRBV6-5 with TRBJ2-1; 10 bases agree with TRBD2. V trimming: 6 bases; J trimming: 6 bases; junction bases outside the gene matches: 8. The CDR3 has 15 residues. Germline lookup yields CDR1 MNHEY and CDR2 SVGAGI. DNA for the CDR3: TGTGCCAGCAGACCAAGCGGGAGGGCCCGCAATGAGCAGTTCTTC. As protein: CASRPSGRARNEQFF.

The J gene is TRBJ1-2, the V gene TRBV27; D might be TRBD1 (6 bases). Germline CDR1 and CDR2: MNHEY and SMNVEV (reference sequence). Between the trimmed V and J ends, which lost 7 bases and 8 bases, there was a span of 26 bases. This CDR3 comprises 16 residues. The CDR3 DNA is TGTGCCAGCACCCCATTGGGTGAAGTACAGGGTCGGGGCTACACCTTC. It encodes CASTPLGEVQGRGYTF.

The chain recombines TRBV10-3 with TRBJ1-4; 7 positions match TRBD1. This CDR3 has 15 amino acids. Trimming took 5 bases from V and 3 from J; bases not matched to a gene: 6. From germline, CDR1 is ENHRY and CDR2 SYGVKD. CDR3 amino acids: CAISSMDRSNEKLFF. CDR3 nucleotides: TGTGCCATCAGTTCAATGGACAGGTCTAATGAAAAACTGTTTTTT.

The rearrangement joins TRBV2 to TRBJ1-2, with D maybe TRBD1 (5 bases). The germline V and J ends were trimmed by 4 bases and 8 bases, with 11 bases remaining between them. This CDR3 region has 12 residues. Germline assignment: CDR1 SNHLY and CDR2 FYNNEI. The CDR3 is CASSGGIQGYTF. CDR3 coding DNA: TGTGCCAGCAGTGGGGGGATCCAGGGCTACACCTTC.

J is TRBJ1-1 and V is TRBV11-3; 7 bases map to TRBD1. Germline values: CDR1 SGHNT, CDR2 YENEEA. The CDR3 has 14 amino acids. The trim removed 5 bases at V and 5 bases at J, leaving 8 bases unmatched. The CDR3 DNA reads TGTGCCAGCAGCCTCAGACAGGGACGGACTGAAGCTTTCTTT. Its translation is CASSLRQGRTEAFF.

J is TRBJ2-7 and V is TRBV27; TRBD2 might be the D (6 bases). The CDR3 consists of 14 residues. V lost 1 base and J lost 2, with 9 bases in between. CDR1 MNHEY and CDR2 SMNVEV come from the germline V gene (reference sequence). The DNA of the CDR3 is TGTGCCAGCAGTTTATTCGGGAGCCCCTACGAGCAGTACTTC. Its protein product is CASSLFGSPYEQYF.

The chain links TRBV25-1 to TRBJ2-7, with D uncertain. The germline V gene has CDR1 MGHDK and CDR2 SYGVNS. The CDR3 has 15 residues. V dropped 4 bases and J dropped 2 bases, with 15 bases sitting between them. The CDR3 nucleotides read TGTGCCAGCAGTGGGCGACTGGGGAACCCCTACGAGCAGTACTTC. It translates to CASSGRLGNPYEQYF.

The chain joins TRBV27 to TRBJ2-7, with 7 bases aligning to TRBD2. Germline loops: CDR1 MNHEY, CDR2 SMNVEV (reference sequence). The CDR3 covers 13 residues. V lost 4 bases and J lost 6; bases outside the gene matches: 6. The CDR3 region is CASSWDSGPEQYF. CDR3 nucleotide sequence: TGTGCCAGCAGTTGGGATAGCGGGCCCGAGCAGTACTTC.

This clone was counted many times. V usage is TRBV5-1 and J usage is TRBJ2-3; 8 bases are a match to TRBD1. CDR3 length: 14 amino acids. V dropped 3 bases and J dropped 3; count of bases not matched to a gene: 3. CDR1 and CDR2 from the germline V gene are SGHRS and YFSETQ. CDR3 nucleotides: TGCGCCAGCAGCTCGCGACAGGGGACAGATACGCAGTATTTT. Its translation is CASSSRQGTDTQYF.

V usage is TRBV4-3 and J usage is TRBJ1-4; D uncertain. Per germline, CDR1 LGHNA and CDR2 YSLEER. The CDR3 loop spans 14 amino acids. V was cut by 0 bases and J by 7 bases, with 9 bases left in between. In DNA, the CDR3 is TGCGCCAGCAGCCAAGATGAGGAAGGTGAAAAACTGTTTTTT. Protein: CASSQDEEGEKLFF.

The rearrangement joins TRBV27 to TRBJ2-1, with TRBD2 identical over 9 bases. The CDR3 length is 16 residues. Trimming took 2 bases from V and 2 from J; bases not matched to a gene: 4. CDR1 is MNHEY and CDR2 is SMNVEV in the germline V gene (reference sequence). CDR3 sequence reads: CASSLIRGRAYNEQFF. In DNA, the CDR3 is TGTGCCAGCAGTTTAATACGCGGGAGGGCCTACAATGAGCAGTTCTTC.

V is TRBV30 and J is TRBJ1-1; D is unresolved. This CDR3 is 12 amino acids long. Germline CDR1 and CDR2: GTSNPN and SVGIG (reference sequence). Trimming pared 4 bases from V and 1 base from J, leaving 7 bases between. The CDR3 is CAWNDGNTEAFF. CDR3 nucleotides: TGTGCCTGGAACGACGGGAACACTGAAGCTTTCTTT.